These 5 T cell receptor beta chains came from one sample sequenced in a study of CD8 T cells in Susac syndrome. An input of 0.5 to 1 ug of RNA was subjected to reverse transcription using random hexamers. Each CDR3 protein is one row after TCRdb ran MiXCR on the immunoSEQ multiplex PCR reads. The data contain 210,000 or so distinct CDR3 sequences, 94% of them singletons. The sequenced material came from CD4+ T cells from PBMCs. All receptors derive from a human donor with Susac syndrome.

V and J are TRBV6-2 or TRBV6-3 and TRBJ2-5; D might be TRBD2 (5 bases). The CDR3 runs 15 residues. V was pared by 2 bases and J by 1 base, with 11 bases between. Germline V gene data show CDR1 as MNHEY and CDR2 as SVGEGT. CDR3 loop: CASSYRAEGQETQYF. DNA for the CDR3: TGTGCCAGCAGTTACAGGGCTGAGGGCCAAGAGACCCAGTACTTC.

J is TRBJ2-4 and V is TRBV20-1; TRBD1 is a possible D gene (5 bases). This CDR3 has 11 residues. Deletions cut 3 bases from V and 9 bases from J, with 9 bases between. Looked up from germline, CDR1 is DFQATT and CDR2 is SNEGSKA (reference sequence). The CDR3 DNA reads TGCAGTGCTAGCGCAAGGGGCATTCAGTACTTC. It translates to CSASARGIQYF.

This chain connects TRBV3-1 to TRBJ1-2; D remains unclear. Germline CDR1 and CDR2: LGHDT and YNNKEL (reference sequence). The CDR3 loop spans 14 amino acids. Trimming pared 1 base from V and 2 bases from J, leaving 8 bases between. CDR3 sequence reads: CASSQVGPNYGYTF. The CDR3 DNA is TGTGCCAGCAGCCAAGTGGGCCCAAACTATGGCTACACCTTC.

The chain joins TRBV5-1 to TRBJ2-4, with no clear D. The CDR3 is 15 amino acids. V was shortened by 4 bases and J by 2 bases, with 13 bases between the two germline ends. Germline V gives CDR1 SGHRS, CDR2 YFSETQ. The chain's CDR3 is CASSPDIRSKNIQYF. In DNA form, the CDR3 reads TGCGCCAGCAGCCCAGACATTAGATCCAAAAACATTCAGTACTTC.

The J gene is TRBJ1-5, the V gene TRBV19; 9 bases map to TRBD1. The CDR3 runs 14 residues. Germline CDR1 and CDR2: LNHDA and SQIVND (reference sequence). V was pared by 11 bases and J by 3 bases, with 8 bases of the junction left unmatched. The CDR3 DNA is TGTGCCTCAAGTGGGACAGGGAACAATCAGCCCCAGCATTTT. This translates into CASSGTGNNQPQHF.